The 19 T cell receptor beta chains given below trace back to one sample, sequenced in a study of beta chain features in type 1 diabetes. Findings of the study overall: Shorter TCRB CDR3s, moderately but significantly so, marked every one of the four CD4+ subsets in Type 1 diabetes patients.

Every bit of the isolated RNA underwent reverse transcription, so sequencing read expressed TCRB transcripts. Only in-frame clones appear in the TCRdb table, and some are missing; sequencing was by immunoSEQ multiplex PCR. The sample holds more than 100,000 clones, 15% to 20% seen once. Their specific antigens are unknown. Sequencing was carried out using central memory CD4+ T cells from blood. These receptors all stem from a young man with type 1 diabetes.

The chain links TRBV19 to TRBJ1-6; TRBD1 aligns across 9 bases. From germline, CDR1 is LNHDA and CDR2 SQIVND (reference sequence). The CDR3 is made up of 15 amino acids. Trimming at V came to 5 bases and at J to 10 bases, leaving 9 bases not matched to a gene. CDR3 sequence reads: CASSFPAGQGSPLHF. For the CDR3, the DNA is TGTGCCAGTAGTTTCCCGGCGGGACAGGGCTCACCCCTCCACTTT.

This chain uses TRBV6-5 with TRBJ2-7; D perhaps matches TRBD2 (5 bases). The CDR3 runs to 12 residues. Germline lookup yields CDR1 MNHEY and CDR2 SVGAGI. Trimming removed 6 bases at V and 3 bases at J, with 9 bases between. Written as DNA, the CDR3 is TGTGCCAGCAGACGGGGTGACTACGAGCAGTACTTC. Protein: CASRRGDYEQYF.

This sequence joins TRBV27 and TRBJ2-7; D is perhaps TRBD1 (6 bases). CDR1 and CDR2 (germline): MNHEY, SMNVEV (reference sequence). V was clipped by 3 bases and J by 5 bases, with 11 bases between them. CDR3 length: 13 amino acids. The CDR3: CASSFSYRDEQYF. Here the CDR3 DNA reads TGTGCCAGCAGTTTTTCCTACAGGGACGAGCAGTACTTC.

This clone has a handful of counts. V gene TRBV7-9 combines with J gene TRBJ2-1; D might be TRBD2 (5 bases). The CDR3 is 15 residues long. The V gene's germline CDR1 is SEHNR and CDR2 FQNEAQ (reference sequence). The ends were cut back, 3 bases at V and 5 bases at J, with 14 bases in the middle. In DNA form, the CDR3 reads TGTGCCAGCAGCTTTGAGGACTGGAGAGACAATGAGCAGTTCTTC. It specifies CASSFEDWRDNEQFF.

Only a few counts were recorded for this clone. The rearrangement joins TRBV6-1 to TRBJ2-5; 10 bases align to TRBD2. The CDR3 contains 14 residues. The V gene end was trimmed by 6 bases and the J gene end by 4 bases; junction bases not matched to a gene: 5. CDR1 and CDR2 from the germline V gene are MNHNS and SASEGT. CDR3 region: CASRALAGVETQYF. CDR3 coding DNA: TGTGCCAGCAGGGCCCTAGCGGGGGTAGAGACCCAGTACTTC.

This chain uses TRBV4-3 with TRBJ1-2, with D hard to call. V lost 3 bases and J lost 4, with 12 bases in between. CDR3 length: 14 amino acids. Per germline, CDR1 LGHNA and CDR2 YSLEER. The CDR3 protein is CASSQTYEGYGYTF. CDR3 DNA sequence: TGCGCCAGCAGCCAGACGTACGAGGGCTATGGCTACACCTTC.

CDR3 nucleotides: TGTGCCAGCAGCGTAGCTACTAGCGGGGACACCGGGGAGCTGTTTTTT. This codes for CASSVATSGDTGELFF. The rearrangement joins TRBV9 to TRBJ2-2; 10 nucleotides match TRBD2. From germline, CDR1 is SGDLS and CDR2 YYNGEE. Trimming at V came to 0 bases and at J to 3 bases, leaving 2 bases not matched to a gene. The CDR3 contains 16 residues.

V gene TRBV10-3 combines with J gene TRBJ2-3; 8 bases match TRBD1. Unmatched junction bases numbered 9, after V lost 4 bases and J lost 3 bases. The CDR3 consists of 16 residues. Germline values: CDR1 ENHRY, CDR2 SYGVKD. The CDR3 DNA reads as TGTGCCATCAGTGGACCAGGGGGCATAGGGACAGATACGCAGTATTTT. This translates into CAISGPGGIGTDTQYF.

This clone appeared once. The chain combines TRBV2 with TRBJ1-2; 9 nucleotides agree with TRBD1. From germline, CDR1 is SNHLY and CDR2 FYNNEI. The CDR3 is 14 residues long. Trimming cost V 8 bases and J 2 bases; bases outside gene matches: 6. CDR3 in amino acids: CASEGQGGNYGYTF. CDR3 DNA: TGTGCCAGCGAGGGACAGGGAGGGAACTATGGCTACACCTTC.

This clone was observed a handful of times. The chain carries TRBV28 and TRBJ2-7; the match to TRBD1 covers 7 bases. Germline V gives CDR1 MDHEN, CDR2 SYDVKM. The ends lost 6 bases at V and 4 bases at J; junction bases unmatched: 9. The CDR3 is 14 amino acids. The DNA of the CDR3 is TGTGCCAGCAGCCACGGTCTGGGACAGTACGAGCAGTACTTC. Translation: CASSHGLGQYEQYF.

The chain has TRBV7-2 and TRBJ1-1; tentative D call: TRBD1 (6 bases). This CDR3 contains 15 residues. In germline, CDR1 is SGHTA, CDR2 FQGNSA. Trimming removed 2 bases from V and 1 base from J, with 11 bases in between. The CDR3 DNA is TGTGCCAGCAGCTTATGGGGGGCGCGGAACACTGAAGCTTTCTTT. This translates into CASSLWGARNTEAFF. The full variable domain, in which reference TRBV7-2 and TRBJ1-1 provide the parts outside the CDR3, is GAGVSQSPSNKVTEKGKDVELRCDPISGHTALYWYRQSLGQGLEFLIYFQGNSAPDKSGLPSDRFSAERTGGSVSTLTIQRTQQEDSAVYLCASSLWGARNTEAFFGQGTRLTVV.

There are a few counts of this clone. The genes are TRBV5-4 and TRBJ2-7, with 8 bases fitting TRBD1. Germline CDR1 reads SGHNT; CDR2 reads YYREEE (reference sequence). The CDR3 is 16 amino acids. The J segment lost 1 base and the V segment lost 1 base, leaving 7 bases of the junction unmatched. The CDR3 here is CASSLRVTGGSYEQYF. DNA for the CDR3: TGTGCCAGCAGCTTGCGTGTCACAGGGGGTTCCTACGAGCAGTACTTC.

This clone was seen a handful of times. CDR3 sequence: CASSQDGGTGDSPLHF. The CDR3 DNA reads as TGCGCCAGCAGCCAAGATGGAGGGACAGGGGATTCACCCCTCCACTTT. The genes are TRBV4-3 and TRBJ1-6; 10 positions match TRBD1. Germline loops: CDR1 LGHNA, CDR2 YSLEER. Trimming took 0 bases from V and 8 from J; bases not matched to a gene: 4. The CDR3 consists of 16 residues.

Here the CDR3 DNA reads TGTGCCAGCAGTCTCAGTAGCGGGGGGTGCCAGGAGACCCAGTACTTC. As protein: CASSLSSGGCQETQYF. The rearrangement joins TRBV2 to TRBJ2-5, with TRBD2 identical over 10 bases. The CDR3 has 16 amino acids. Trimming took 5 bases from V and 5 from J; bases not matched to a gene: 11. CDR1 and CDR2 (germline): SNHLY, FYNNEI. Based on the CDR3 plus reference TRBV2 and TRBJ2-5, the full variable domain is EPEVTQTPSHQVTQMGQEVILRCVPISNHLYFYWYRQILGQKVEFLVSFYNNEISEKSEIFDDQFSVERPDGSNFTLKIRSTKLEDSAMYFCASSLSSGGCQETQYFGPGTRLLVL.

The V gene is TRBV7-2, the J gene TRBJ2-7; no clear D. CDR3 length: 13 amino acids. Germline-derived CDR1 and CDR2 are SGHTA and FQGNSA. Trimming took 2 bases from V and 2 from J, leaving 7 bases between them. CDR3 coding DNA: TGTGCCAGCAGCTTAAGCTCGACCTACGAGCAGTACTTC. This codes for CASSLSSTYEQYF.

This clone was seen many times. The chain is built from TRBV7-9 and TRBJ2-4; 7 bases agree with TRBD1. The CDR3 length is 13 residues. Unmatched junction bases numbered 4, after V lost 5 bases and J lost 6 bases. Germline CDR1 reads SEHNR; CDR2 reads FQNEAQ (reference sequence). CDR3 region: CASSEWTGNIQYF. CDR3 sequence (DNA): TGTGCCAGCAGCGAATGGACAGGAAACATTCAGTACTTC.

The sample holds a few counts of this clone. J is TRBJ2-5 and V is TRBV18; TRBD2 matches at 8 bases. The trim removed 6 bases at V and 3 bases at J, leaving 3 bases unmatched. The CDR3 is 13 residues long. In germline, CDR1 is KGHSH, CDR2 LQKENI. The CDR3 sequence: CASSVSGKETQYF. CDR3 sequence (DNA): TGTGCCAGCTCGGTTAGCGGGAAAGAGACCCAGTACTTC. Drawing the rest from reference TRBV18 and TRBJ2-5, the complete variable domain is NAGVMQNPRHLVRRRGQEARLRCSPMKGHSHVYWYRQLPEEGLKFMVYLQKENIIDESGMPKERFSAEFPKEGPSILRIQQVVRGDSAAYFCASSVSGKETQYFGPGTRLLVL.

A few counts support this clone. The rearrangement joins TRBV5-1 to TRBJ2-1, with a tentative D call TRBD1 (6 bases). Trimming left V 4 bases short and J 6 bases short, with 14 bases between. Germline-derived CDR1 and CDR2 are SGHRS and YFSETQ. The CDR3 sequence is 14 residues long. Here the CDR3 DNA reads TGCGCCAGCAGCATCGGACAGCCGGGCAATGAGCAGTTCTTC. It specifies CASSIGQPGNEQFF.

Concerning this clone: Other DNA sequences in the sample encode the same CDR3. This rearrangement joins TRBV2 to TRBJ2-3, with D perhaps matching TRBD1 (5 bases). The germline V gene encodes CDR1 SNHLY and CDR2 FYNNEI. The CDR3 runs to 12 residues. The V end was cut by 6 bases, the J end by 2 bases, with 6 bases between. DNA for the CDR3: TGTGCCAGCAGGACAGACACAGATACGCAGTATTTT. It specifies CASRTDTDTQYF.